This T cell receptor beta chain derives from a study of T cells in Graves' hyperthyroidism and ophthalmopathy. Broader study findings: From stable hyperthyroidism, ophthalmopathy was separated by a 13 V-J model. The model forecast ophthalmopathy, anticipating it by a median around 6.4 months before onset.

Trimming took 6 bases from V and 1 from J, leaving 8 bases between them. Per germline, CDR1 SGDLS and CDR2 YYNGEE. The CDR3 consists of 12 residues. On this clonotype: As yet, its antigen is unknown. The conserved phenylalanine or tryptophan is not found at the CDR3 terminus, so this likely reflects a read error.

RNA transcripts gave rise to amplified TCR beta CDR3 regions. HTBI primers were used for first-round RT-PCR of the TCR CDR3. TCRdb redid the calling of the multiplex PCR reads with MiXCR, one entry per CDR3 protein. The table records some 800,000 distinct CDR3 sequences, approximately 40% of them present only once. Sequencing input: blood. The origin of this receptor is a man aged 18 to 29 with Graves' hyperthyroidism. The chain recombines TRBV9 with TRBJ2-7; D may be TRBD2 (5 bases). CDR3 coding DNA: TGTGCCAGCAATGAGCGGTCCTACGAGCAGTACTCC. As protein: CASNERSYEQYS.